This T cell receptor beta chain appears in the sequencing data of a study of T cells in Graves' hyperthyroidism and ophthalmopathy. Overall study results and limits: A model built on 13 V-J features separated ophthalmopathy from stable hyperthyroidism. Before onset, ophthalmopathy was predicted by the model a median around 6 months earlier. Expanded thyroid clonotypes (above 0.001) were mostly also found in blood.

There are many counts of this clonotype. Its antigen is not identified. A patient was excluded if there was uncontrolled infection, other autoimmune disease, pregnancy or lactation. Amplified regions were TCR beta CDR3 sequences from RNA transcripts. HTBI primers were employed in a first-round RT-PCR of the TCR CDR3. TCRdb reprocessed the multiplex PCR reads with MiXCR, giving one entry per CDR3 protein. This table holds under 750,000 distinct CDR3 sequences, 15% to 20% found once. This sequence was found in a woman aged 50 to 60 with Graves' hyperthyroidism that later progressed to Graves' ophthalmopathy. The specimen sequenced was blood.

CDR3 DNA sequence: TGCGCCAGCAGCGTATCCGGCGGTAACACAGATACGCAGTATTTT. Translating gives CASSVSGGNTDTQYF. V gene TRBV5-1 combines with J gene TRBJ2-3, with D uncertain. From germline, CDR1 is SGHRS and CDR2 YFSETQ. V gave up 4 bases and J gave up 2 bases, with 14 bases separating them. This CDR3 contains 15 residues.